This T cell receptor (beta chain) is drawn from a study of blood T cell repertoires in COVID-19. The CDR3 is made up of 13 amino acids. In germline, CDR1 is KGHSH, CDR2 LQKENI. The germline V and J ends were trimmed by 2 bases and 13 bases, with 17 bases remaining between them. Data came from immunoSEQ multiplex PCR; TCRdb stores just in-frame clones and leaves some out. The sample has more than 450,000 clones, 87% seen once. This clonotype was obtained from a woman under 30 who had recovered from COVID-19. The V and J genes are TRBV18 and TRBJ1-1; D unresolved. The specimen was PBMCs or T cells enriched from blood (not recorded which). The CDR3 sequence is CASSPNLDPGGFF. The CDR3 nucleotides are TGTGCCAGCTCACCAAATTTGGACCCGGGAGGTTTCTTT.